This is a list of T cell receptor beta chains from one sample in a study of blood T cell repertoires in COVID-19. Only in-frame clones appear in the TCRdb table, and some are missing; sequencing was by immunoSEQ multiplex PCR. The table has some 44,000 clones, roughly 86% seen once. Sequencing was carried out using peripheral blood. Receptors originate from a man aged 60 to 69 with active COVID-19. CDR3s leave out the opening cysteine and the closing phenylalanine or tryptophan. Clone size is not always given. Where it is, it says once, few, many or a class for expanded clones.

>TRBV21-1|.
ASSGRGDEDTEAF
>TRBV7-8|.
ASSTTSGRTDTQY
>TRBV19|once
ASSINGGGRETQY
>TRBV6-5|.
ASRGTSGLNEQF
>TRBV5-1|.
ASSLAQGRGYGYT
>TRBV7-2|few
ASSQGSGGKTGELF
>TRBV10-3|.
ATAGTSGNYEQY
>TRBV19|.
ASSISGNEKLF
>TRBV14|.
ASSQGAGGEQY
>TRBV6-2/TRBV6-3|.
ASSYPEGQGAWHEQY
>TRBV6-5|.
ASSKPGTSVEQF
>TRBV2|.
ASSVGRPGNQPQH
>TRBV5-6|.
ASSHGGLATNEKLF
>TRBV10-2|.
ASRDRGRTNEKLF
>TRBV9|.
ASSEDRAIYGYT
>TRBV28|.
ASRGIRGRWGNSPLH
>TRBV15|.
ATSQSQGARETQY
>TRBV6-5|.
ASSYGKVTSPNEQF
>TRBV4-1|.
ASSQRGQGISEKLF
>TRBV7-2|.
ASSLSISGTEAF
>TRBV7-2|.
ASSSRTERVASNTIY
>TRBV28|.
ASSLQGGVTEAF
>TRBV7-2|once
ASSSGGSSNQPQH
>TRBV18|.
ASCRTGGGLGTEAF
>TRBV10-3|once
AISRDRGYT
>TRBV24-1|.
ATSDSSAGAHTQY
>TRBV4-1|.
ASSQRVGDTQY
>TRBV7-9|.
ASRIGTSGFQETQY
>TRBV7-8|.
ASSSGTGVENEQF
>TRBV7-9|.
ASSSGTGWETQY
>TRBV5-4|.
ASSLDQRATDTQY
>TRBV27|.
ASRTGQFNSPLH
>TRBV18|.
ASSPGQDNSPLH
>TRBV28|.
ASIGPGRAQH
>TRBV4-1|.
ASSQEGLAGGPADTQY
>TRBV7-2|.
ASSFTPPGTGGRGKTQY
>TRBV25-1|.
ASSESTSGPYNEQF
>TRBV28|few
ASSSRQGKREQY
>TRBV7-2|.
ASSTRQGDTQY
>TRBV2|.
ASSESWGRGNTEAF
>TRBV19|.
ASSIGQVSSGANVLT
>TRBV27|.
ASSPRDRGPETQY
>TRBV7-9|.
ASSTGQGRNTGELF
>TRBV20-1|once
SGPTGIEAF
>TRBV29-1|.
SVREDGYT
>TRBV6-6|few
ASSQDPGGPHEQY
>TRBV29-1|.
SVENMAGTGGDEQY
>TRBV7-8|.
ASSLAQGLLYEQY
>TRBV5-8|.
ASSFGTAKLGTQY
>TRBV6-1|few
ASSEEGTADSPLH